This is a list of T cell receptor beta chains from one sample in a study of cytomegalovirus exposure and HLA in healthy donors. TCRdb keeps only in-frame clones here, not all; method: immunoSEQ multiplex PCR. The sample has some 190,000 clones, 70% to 80% seen once; the top ten hold approximately 1.3%. Material for sequencing was PBMCs. Source of these receptors: a man between 18 and 29 years old in good health and CMV-seronegative. Each CDR3 is given with its conserved first and last residue. The D gene is left open where the match is weak. Clone size, where shown, is once, few, many, or a class for clones that have expanded.

size: NA; V: TRBV19; length: 17; J: TRBJ2-2; D: NA; CDR3: CASRPHMGQANTGELFF; DNA: TGTGCCAGTAGACCGCATATGGGACAAGCGAACACCGGGGAGCTGTTTTTT
size: NA; V: TRBV7-9; length: 16; J: TRBJ1-1; D: TRBD1; CDR3: CSSSNRGRRMNTEAFF; DNA: TGTTCCAGCAGCAACAGGGGCCGGCGAATGAACACTGAAGCTTTCTTT
size: NA; V: TRBV19; length: 15; J: TRBJ1-2; D: TRBD1; CDR3: CATTRVRGQDYGYTF; DNA: TGTGCCACTACCCGGGTCAGGGGGCAAGATTATGGCTACACCTTC
size: NA; V: TRBV28; length: 12; J: TRBJ2-7; D: TRBD2; CDR3: CASSTSGYEQYF; DNA: TGTGCCAGCAGCACTAGCGGCTACGAGCAGTACTTC
size: NA; V: TRBV7-9; length: 19; J: TRBJ2-1; D: NA; CDR3: CASSHRGIAEGSSYNEQFF; DNA: TGTGCCAGCAGCCATCGGGGGATAGCGGAGGGGAGCTCCTACAATGAGCAGTTCTTC
size: NA; V: TRBV2; length: 16; J: TRBJ2-1; D: TRBD1; CDR3: CASSPRTGGRGNEQFF; DNA: TGTGCCAGCAGCCCCCGGACAGGGGGAAGGGGCAATGAGCAGTTCTTC
size: NA; V: TRBV28; length: 15; J: TRBJ1-2; D: NA; CDR3: CASRSPQVLLGGYTF; DNA: TGTGCCAGCAGATCTCCACAGGTCCTTTTGGGAGGCTACACCTTC
size: NA; V: TRBV9; length: 17; J: TRBJ2-3; D: TRBD2; CDR3: CASSPLTSARGTDTQYF; DNA: TGTGCCAGCAGCCCGCTAACTAGCGCCCGTGGCACAGATACGCAGTATTTT
size: NA; V: TRBV7-9; length: 13; J: TRBJ1-5; D: NA; CDR3: CASRGAGNQPQHF; DNA: TGTGCCAGCAGGGGGGCCGGCAATCAGCCCCAGCATTTT
size: once; V: TRBV9; length: 15; J: TRBJ2-3; D: NA; CDR3: CASSSSGDSADTQYF; DNA: TGTGCCAGCAGCTCCTCGGGGGACTCAGCAGATACGCAGTATTTT
size: once; V: TRBV5-1; length: 17; J: TRBJ2-6; D: TRBD1; CDR3: CASSREQGASGANVLTF; DNA: TGCGCCAGCAGCAGAGAACAGGGGGCCAGTGGGGCCAACGTCCTGACTTTC
size: NA; V: TRBV6-5; length: 15; J: TRBJ1-1; D: TRBD1; CDR3: CASSPGQGKDTEAFF; DNA: TGTGCCAGCAGTCCGGGACAGGGTAAGGACACTGAAGCTTTCTTT
size: NA; V: TRBV4-2; length: 15; J: TRBJ2-1; D: TRBD2; CDR3: CASSQEERDYNEQFF; DNA: TGTGCCAGCAGCCAGGAAGAGCGGGACTACAATGAGCAGTTCTTC
size: NA; V: TRBV9; length: 14; J: TRBJ1-4; D: NA; CDR3: CASSGDSTNEKLFF; DNA: TGTGCCAGCAGCGGGGACTCAACTAATGAAAAACTGTTTTTT
size: NA; V: TRBV30; length: 16; J: TRBJ2-7; D: TRBD2; CDR3: CAWSGGDSGFPYEQYF; DNA: TGTGCCTGGAGTGGAGGGGATAGCGGGTTCCCCTACGAGCAGTACTTC
size: NA; V: TRBV5-1; length: 13; J: TRBJ2-1; D: NA; CDR3: CASSYQALNEQFF; DNA: TGCGCCAGCTCTTACCAAGCTTTAAATGAGCAGTTCTTC
size: NA; V: TRBV7-2; length: 19; J: TRBJ1-5; D: TRBD1; CDR3: CASSNLRDSVYSADQPQHF; DNA: TGTGCCAGCAGCAACCTACGGGACAGCGTCTATTCGGCCGACCAGCCCCAGCATTTT
size: NA; V: TRBV19; length: 16; J: TRBJ1-1; D: TRBD1; CDR3: CASSPGDRGLGTEAFF; DNA: TGTGCCAGTAGTCCTGGGGACAGGGGGCTTGGCACTGAAGCTTTCTTT
size: few; V: TRBV2; length: 16; J: TRBJ2-5; D: TRBD2; CDR3: CASSDSWLAGAETQYF; DNA: TGTGCCAGCAGTGATAGTTGGCTAGCGGGAGCAGAGACCCAGTACTTC
size: NA; V: TRBV2; length: 12; J: TRBJ1-2; D: TRBD1; CDR3: CASKGQGYGYTF; DNA: TGTGCCAGCAAGGGACAGGGGTATGGCTACACCTTC
size: NA; V: TRBV7-6; length: 16; J: TRBJ2-7; D: NA; CDR3: CASSLGPAQGSYEQYF; DNA: TGTGCCAGCAGCTTAGGCCCGGCTCAGGGCTCCTACGAGCAGTACTTC
size: NA; V: TRBV5-4; length: 15; J: TRBJ1-2; D: NA; CDR3: CASSLLGAANYGYTF; DNA: TGTGCCAGCAGCTTGTTAGGGGCAGCTAACTATGGCTACACCTTC
size: NA; V: TRBV4-2; length: 15; J: TRBJ2-3; D: TRBD2; CDR3: CASSPGLAGRDTQYF; DNA: TGTGCCAGCAGCCCGGGACTAGCGGGTCGGGATACGCAGTATTTT
size: NA; V: TRBV18; length: 15; J: TRBJ1-1; D: NA; CDR3: CASSPSRPGLTEAFF; DNA: TGTGCCAGCTCACCAAGTAGGCCAGGGCTCACTGAAGCTTTCTTT
size: NA; V: TRBV11-2; length: 16; J: TRBJ2-5; D: TRBD2; CDR3: CASSSRTSGGQETQYF; DNA: TGTGCCAGCAGCTCTCGGACTAGCGGGGGCCAAGAGACCCAGTACTTC
size: NA; V: TRBV27; length: 14; J: TRBJ2-7; D: TRBD1; CDR3: CASSSAGGTPEQYF; DNA: TGTGCCAGCAGCTCCGCAGGGGGAACCCCCGAGCAGTACTTC
size: NA; V: TRBV5-4; length: 13; J: TRBJ2-7; D: NA; CDR3: CASSLGSGGEQYF; DNA: TGTGCCAGCAGCTTGGGGTCAGGAGGCGAGCAGTACTTC
size: NA; V: TRBV6-1; length: 15; J: TRBJ2-3; D: NA; CDR3: CASGLAVRRTDTQYF; DNA: TGTGCCAGCGGGCTAGCAGTAAGACGCACAGATACGCAGTATTTT
size: NA; V: TRBV11-2; length: 13; J: TRBJ2-7; D: TRBD1; CDR3: CASSPTGVGEQYF; DNA: TGTGCCAGCAGCCCGACAGGGGTTGGCGAGCAGTACTTC
size: NA; V: TRBV14; length: 14; J: TRBJ2-7; D: TRBD1; CDR3: CASSRGQGLYEQYF; DNA: TGTGCCAGCAGCCGAGGACAGGGCCTTTACGAGCAGTACTTC
size: NA; V: TRBV27; length: 15; J: TRBJ2-5; D: TRBD2; CDR3: CASKPERGGRETQYF; DNA: TGTGCCAGCAAGCCTGAGCGGGGGGGCCGAGAGACCCAGTACTTC
size: NA; V: TRBV5-1; length: 15; J: TRBJ2-3; D: NA; CDR3: CASSFVGGHTDTQYF; DNA: TGCGCCAGCAGCTTCGTAGGGGGTCACACAGATACGCAGTATTTT
size: once; V: TRBV9; length: 16; J: TRBJ1-6; D: NA; CDR3: CASSDPTGSHNSPLHF; DNA: TGTGCCAGCAGCGACCCCACAGGGTCCCATAATTCACCCCTCCACTTT
size: NA; V: TRBV18; length: 14; J: TRBJ1-6; D: TRBD1; CDR3: CASSPGTGESPLHF; DNA: TGTGCCAGCTCACCCGGGACAGGGGAATCACCCCTCCACTTT
size: NA; V: TRBV2; length: 14; J: TRBJ2-7; D: TRBD1; CDR3: CASRAGTGTGVQYF; DNA: TGTGCCAGCAGAGCCGGGACAGGGACGGGGGTGCAGTACTTC
size: NA; V: TRBV9; length: 13; J: TRBJ2-3; D: NA; CDR3: CASSVKTADTQYF; DNA: TGTGCCAGCAGCGTAAAAACAGCAGATACGCAGTATTTT
size: NA; V: TRBV7-9; length: 16; J: TRBJ2-7; D: TRBD2; CDR3: CASSLVLAGGTYEQYF; DNA: TGTGCCAGCAGCTTAGTACTAGCGGGAGGGACCTACGAGCAGTACTTC
size: NA; V: TRBV4-3; length: 15; J: TRBJ1-1; D: NA; CDR3: CASSQDSSHRFEAFF; DNA: TGCGCCAGCAGCCAAGATTCAAGCCACAGGTTTGAAGCTTTCTTT
size: NA; V: TRBV29-1; length: 13; J: TRBJ2-3; D: TRBD2; CDR3: CSASGGAKDTQYF; DNA: TGCAGCGCTAGCGGGGGGGCCAAAGATACGCAGTATTTT
size: NA; V: TRBV10-3; length: 17; J: TRBJ2-1; D: TRBD2; CDR3: CAISDSLRKRENNEQFF; DNA: TGTGCCATCAGTGACTCCCTTCGCAAGCGGGAGAACAATGAGCAGTTCTTC
size: few; V: TRBV5-6; length: 14; J: TRBJ1-2; D: TRBD1; CDR3: CASSRDRTPYGYTF; DNA: TGTGCCAGCAGCCGGGACAGGACTCCCTATGGCTACACCTTC
size: NA; V: TRBV7-2; length: 15; J: TRBJ2-7; D: TRBD2; CDR3: CASSFPGGLGYEQYF; DNA: TGTGCCAGCAGCTTTCCGGGGGGGCTGGGGTACGAGCAGTACTTC
size: NA; V: TRBV7-6; length: 16; J: TRBJ2-7; D: TRBD2; CDR3: CASSLGAAGGTYEQYF; DNA: TGTGCCAGCAGCTTAGGGGCGGCGGGAGGGACCTACGAGCAGTACTTC
size: NA; V: TRBV11-2; length: 12; J: TRBJ2-1; D: TRBD2; CDR3: CASSQTGTRLFF; DNA: TGTGCCAGCAGCCAAACCGGGACTAGACTGTTCTTC
size: NA; V: TRBV7-2; length: 14; J: TRBJ2-1; D: NA; CDR3: CASSLGQGHNEQFF; DNA: TGTGCCAGCAGCTTGGGGCAGGGTCACAATGAGCAGTTCTTC
size: NA; V: TRBV13; length: 15; J: TRBJ2-1; D: TRBD2; CDR3: CASSFKLARYNEQFF; DNA: TGTGCCAGCAGCTTTAAACTAGCGAGATACAATGAGCAGTTCTTC
size: NA; V: TRBV27; length: 14; J: TRBJ2-3; D: NA; CDR3: CASSFWRGTDTQYF; DNA: TGTGCCAGCAGTTTCTGGCGGGGCACAGATACGCAGTATTTT
size: NA; V: TRBV4-1; length: 18; J: TRBJ2-7; D: NA; CDR3: CASSQESLFTGNSYEQYF; DNA: TGCGCCAGCAGCCAAGAGTCTCTCTTTACAGGGAACTCCTACGAGCAGTACTTC